The clone carrying this TCR beta chain showed up just a few times. Its antigen is not known. The entry originates in a study of beta chain features in type 1 diabetes. Across the study: Patients looked much like healthy donors when it came to age, gender and cell yields.

The study, taken as a whole, reports: Insertions at VDJ junctions were less frequent in type 1 diabetes patients. These patients also deleted more nucleotides at the same junctions. Shortening that was moderate but significant affected the TCRB CDR3s of Type 1 diabetes patients in all four CD4+ subsets.

CDR3 length: 13 residues. Germline V gives CDR1 SNHLY, CDR2 FYNNEI. V was shortened by 4 bases and J by 0 bases, with 1 base between the two germline ends. Sorting with CD45RO/CCR7/CD25/CD127/CD95/CD27 yielded naive, central memory, regulatory and stem-like memory CD4+ cells. The study reverse transcribed the entire isolated RNA, so it sequenced expressed TCRB transcripts. Samples of naive, central memory and regulatory T cells yielded a mean of about 3.9 million reads. Profiling relied on immunoSEQ multiplex PCR, and the TCRdb table lists in-frame clones only, not all of them. Of fewer than 400,000 clones listed, around 9.3% were seen once; the top ten hold roughly 1%.

The J gene is TRBJ2-6, the V gene TRBV2, with unresolved D. Sequencing was performed on central memory CD4+ T cells from blood. The origin of this receptor is a man aged 30 to 45 with type 1 diabetes. The CDR3, as DNA: TGTGCCAGCAGTGCCTCTGGGGCCAACGTCCTGACTTTC. Amino acids: CASSASGANVLTF.